These 2 T cell receptor beta chains were sequenced from one sample in a study of identical twins. TCRdb re-analysed the 5' RACE reads in MiXCR, keeping a single row per CDR3 protein. The sample consists of approximately 620,000 distinct CDR3 sequences, over 8.5% of them appearing once. The data also belong to a second study, concerning yellow fever vaccine responses in identical twins.

Sequenced: PBMCs. All receptors come from a woman between 18 and 30 years old in good health.

This clonotype occurred a few times. V is TRBV2 and J is TRBJ2-7; possible D gene TRBD1, 6 bases. Germline V gives CDR1 SNHLY, CDR2 FYNNEI. V shed 6 bases and J shed 0 bases, with 12 bases lying between them. The CDR3 has 14 residues. CDR3 in amino acids: CASRGQRFSYEQYF. The DNA for the CDR3 is TGTGCCAGCAGAGGACAGAGATTCTCCTACGAGCAGTACTTC.

This clonotype was observed many times. The rearrangement links TRBV7-9 to TRBJ2-1; D remains unclear. CDR1 and CDR2 from the germline V gene are SEHNR and FQNEAQ (reference sequence). The CDR3 extends over 12 amino acids. Trimming removed 1 base at V and 6 bases at J, with 4 bases between. The CDR3 bases are TGTGCCAGCAGCTTAGTCCTCAATGAGCAGTTCTTC. It translates to CASSLVLNEQFF.